This entry lists 19 T cell receptor beta chains sequenced from one sample in a study of shared clonotypes between healthy human individuals. Repertoires were generated with immunoSEQ multiplex PCR, while TCRdb's copy carries only in-frame clones and drops some. The sample lists millions of clones, roughly 94% seen once, with 0.1% to 0.15% in the top ten. Material: naive CD4+ T cells sorted from blood. Subset indicated: CD45RA+ positively selected. Every receptor here comes from a man younger than 35 in good health.

V is TRBV4-2 and J is TRBJ2-1; possible D gene TRBD1, 6 bases. The CDR3 is 16 residues long. Germline V CDR1 and CDR2: LGHNA, YNFKEQ. V shed 1 base and J shed 3 bases, with 13 bases lying between them. The CDR3 is CASSQVSGENYNEQFF. The CDR3 DNA reads TGTGCCAGCAGCCAAGTATCAGGGGAGAACTACAATGAGCAGTTCTTC.

V gene TRBV4-3 combines with J gene TRBJ1-1, with 7 nucleotides matching TRBD1. This CDR3 has 15 amino acids. V lost 0 bases to trimming and J lost 1 base; unmatched junction nucleotides: 2. Germline CDR1 reads LGHNA; CDR2 reads YSLEER. The CDR3 DNA follows: TGCGCCAGCAGCCAAGAGACAGGGTGGAACACTGAAGCTTTCTTT. This translates into CASSQETGWNTEAFF.

The CDR3 loop is CASSSGAETQYF. The CDR3 nucleotides are TGTGCCAGCAGCTCTGGGGCGGAGACCCAGTACTTC. V is TRBV11-2 and J is TRBJ2-5; D is perhaps TRBD1 (5 bases). The CDR3 has 12 amino acids. Between the trimmed V and J ends, which lost 4 bases and 5 bases, there was a span of 8 bases. CDR1 SGHAT and CDR2 FQNNGV come from the germline V gene. Full variable domain (outside the CDR3, taken from reference TRBV11-2 and TRBJ2-5): EAGVAQSPRYKIIEKRQSVAFWCNPISGHATLYWYQQILGQGPKLLIQFQNNGVVDDSQLPKDRFSAERLKGVDSTLKIQPAKLEDSAVYLCASSSGAETQYFGPGTRLLVL.

V usage is TRBV5-1 and J usage is TRBJ1-1; D ambiguous. The CDR3 covers 15 residues. The V end lost 5 bases, the J end lost 3 bases, and 17 bases lay between the germline ends. Germline V gene lookup returns CDR1 SGHRS and CDR2 YFSETQ. The CDR3 DNA sequence: TGCGCCAGCAGTCCAGCGACCTTTAGGGACACTGAAGCTTTCTTT. Translating it yields CASSPATFRDTEAFF.

This chain joins TRBV13 and TRBJ2-1, with 12 bases lining up with TRBD2. V lost 5 bases and J lost 5; bases outside the gene matches: 4. Germline V gene lookup returns CDR1 PRHDT and CDR2 FYEKMQ (reference sequence). This CDR3 is 15 amino acids long. This chain's CDR3 is CASSQRLAGDNEQFF. Here the CDR3 DNA reads TGTGCCAGCAGCCAGCGACTAGCGGGAGACAATGAGCAGTTCTTC.

The gene calls are TRBV19 and TRBJ2-5; tentative D call: TRBD2 (5 bases). This CDR3 is built from 13 residues. Germline-derived CDR1 and CDR2 are LNHDA and SQIVND (reference sequence). V was pared by 5 bases and J by 1 base, with 8 bases between. This CDR3 is CASSEGGQETQYF. For the CDR3, the DNA is TGTGCCAGTAGTGAGGGCGGCCAAGAGACCCAGTACTTC. Combining the CDR3 with reference TRBV19 and TRBJ2-5 gives the whole variable domain DGGITQSPKYLFRKEGQNVTLSCEQNLNHDAMYWYRQDPGQGLRLIYYSQIVNDFQKGDIAEGYSVSREKKESFPLTVTSAQKNPTAFYLCASSEGGQETQYFGPGTRLLVL.

There are many counts of this clone. Other DNA sequences in the same sample also yield this CDR3. This rearrangement joins TRBV2 to TRBJ2-7; D remains ambiguous. CDR3 length: 12 residues. From germline, CDR1 is SNHLY and CDR2 FYNNEI. Trimming removed 7 bases from V and 1 base from J, with 8 bases in between. The CDR3 region has the DNA TGTGCCAGCAAGATGACTTCCTACGAGCAGTACTTC. Amino acid sequence: CASKMTSYEQYF. The variable domain in full, with the rest retrieved from reference TRBV2 and TRBJ2-7, is EPEVTQTPSHQVTQMGQEVILRCVPISNHLYFYWYRQILGQKVEFLVSFYNNEISEKSEIFDDQFSVERPDGSNFTLKIRSTKLEDSAMYFCASKMTSYEQYFGPGTRLTVT.

The CDR3 spells CASRWTSNNEKLFF. The CDR3 bases are TGTGCCAGTCGTTGGACCTCGAATAATGAAAAACTGTTTTTT. V usage is TRBV19 and J usage is TRBJ1-4; D is unclear. V lost 8 bases, J lost 4 bases, and 14 bases lay in between. The CDR3 is 14 amino acids. CDR1 and CDR2 from the germline V gene are LNHDA and SQIVND (reference sequence).

This clone was seen once. The rearrangement links TRBV7-2 to TRBJ2-5; no clear D. Germline CDR1 reads SGHTA; CDR2 reads FQGNSA. Between the trimmed V and J ends, which lost 5 bases and 1 base, there was a span of 14 bases. This CDR3 spans 15 amino acids. DNA for the CDR3: TGTGCCAGCAGCACCCTAGGAACCCCCCAAGAGACCCAGTACTTC. Its translation: CASSTLGTPQETQYF. Drawing the rest from reference TRBV7-2 and TRBJ2-5, the complete variable domain is GAGVSQSPSNKVTEKGKDVELRCDPISGHTALYWYRQSLGQGLEFLIYFQGNSAPDKSGLPSDRFSAERTGGSVSTLTIQRTQQEDSAVYLCASSTLGTPQETQYFGPGTRLLVL.

The J gene is TRBJ2-7, the V gene TRBV11-2; D is perhaps TRBD1 or TRBD2 (7 bases each). This CDR3 region has 15 residues. Germline V gene data show CDR1 as SGHAT and CDR2 as FQNNGV. V was shortened by 5 bases and J by 3 bases, with 17 bases between the two germline ends. CDR3 bases: TGTGCCAGCAGCCAGAGGGGGCGGGAGCACTACGAGCAGTACTTC. Translated: CASSQRGREHYEQYF.

The chain carries TRBV5-8 and TRBJ1-4; D gene uncertain. V was trimmed by 3 bases and J by 1 base, leaving 7 bases between them. The CDR3 sequence is 14 residues long. Germline lookup yields CDR1 SGHTS and CDR2 YDEGEE. CDR3 residues: CASSSRGTNEKLFF. CDR3 nucleotides: TGTGCCAGCAGCTCTCGCGGAACTAATGAAAAACTGTTTTTT. Together with reference TRBV5-8 and TRBJ1-4, the CDR3 gives the full variable domain: EAGVTQSPTHLIKTRGQQATLRCSPISGHTSVYWYQQALGLGLQFLLWYDEGEERNRGNFPPRFSGRQFPNYSSELNVNALELEDSALYLCASSSRGTNEKLFFGSGTQLSVL.

The rearrangement links TRBV5-1 to TRBJ2-2, with TRBD2 matching over 8 bases. The junction had 5 bases not matched to a gene; V was cut back by 0 bases and J by 4 bases. Germline assignment: CDR1 SGHRS and CDR2 YFSETQ. The CDR3 consists of 16 residues. The CDR3 DNA is TGCGCCAGCAGCTTGGACCCGGGGGGGCTCACCGGGGAGCTGTTTTTT. Its translation: CASSLDPGGLTGELFF. Supplemented by reference TRBV5-1 and TRBJ2-2, the full variable domain reads KAGVTQTPRYLIKTRGQQVTLSCSPISGHRSVSWYQQTPGQGLQFLFEYFSETQRNKGNFPGRFSGRQFSNSRSEMNVSTLELGDSALYLCASSLDPGGLTGELFFGEGSRLTVL.

Turning to this clone: Without the conserved terminal phenylalanine or tryptophan, this CDR3 likely stems from a read error. Because the CDR3's place on the DNA is in doubt, the DNA is left out and the CDR3 is given as listed by TCRdb. The chain has TRBV5-4 and TRBJ2-7; the D segment call TRBD2 is taken from the table without a DNA check. The germline CDR1 and CDR2 sequences are SGHNT and YYREEE (reference sequence). The CDR3 is made up of 12 amino acids, end residues included. Here the CDR3 reads CASSLGHPQGRI.

The V and J genes are TRBV5-4 and TRBJ2-7; 14 bases line up with TRBD2. V lost 3 bases, J lost 6 bases, and 8 bases stayed unmatched. The CDR3 loop spans 16 amino acids. Looked up from germline, CDR1 is SGHNT and CDR2 is YYREEE (reference sequence). The CDR3: CASSSPGLAGESEQYF. As DNA, the CDR3 is TGTGCCAGCAGCTCCCCGGGACTAGCGGGAGAGAGCGAGCAGTACTTC.

This chain joins TRBV6-6 and TRBJ1-5; 10 positions agree with TRBD1. The CDR3 extends over 16 amino acids. From germline, CDR1 is MNHNY and CDR2 SVGAGI (reference sequence). V shed 6 bases and J 7 bases; nucleotides not matched to a gene: 12. This CDR3 is CASRVTGTGVRQPQHF. In DNA form, the CDR3 reads TGTGCCAGCAGAGTGACCGGGACAGGGGTACGACAGCCCCAGCATTTT.

This rearrangement joins TRBV19 to TRBJ1-2; 7 positions agree with TRBD1. With V trimmed by 8 bases and J by 2 bases, 5 bases remained unmatched. Germline V gene data show CDR1 as LNHDA and CDR2 as SQIVND (reference sequence). This CDR3 spans 13 amino acids. This CDR3 reads CASRGRGNYGYTF. In nucleotides, the CDR3 is TGTGCCAGTCGGGGCAGGGGGAACTATGGCTACACCTTC.

The chain has TRBV28 and TRBJ1-5; 8 bases fit TRBD1. This CDR3 contains 16 residues. V lost 6 bases and J lost 6; bases outside the gene matches: 13. Looked up from germline, CDR1 is MDHEN and CDR2 is SYDVKM. DNA for the CDR3: TGTGCCAGCAGAGATGACAGGGGTATTGGTAGTCAGCCCCAGCATTTT. It specifies CASRDDRGIGSQPQHF.

The chain recombines TRBV30 with TRBJ1-2, with unresolved D. V lost 4 bases and J lost 6, with 21 bases in between. Germline CDR1 GTSNPN, CDR2 SVGIG (reference sequence). The CDR3 has 15 residues. The CDR3, as DNA: TGTGCCTGGATTGGGGATGCGGGGATTACGGATGGCTACACCTTC. Translation gives CAWIGDAGITDGYTF.

The rearrangement uses TRBV6-5 and TRBJ1-6; 8 nucleotides match TRBD1. Trimming cost V 5 bases and J 7 bases; bases outside gene matches: 7. The CDR3 runs to 15 residues. Germline-derived CDR1 and CDR2 are MNHEY and SVGAGI. The CDR3 bases are TGTGCCAGCAGTAAAATGACAGGGGAGAATTCACCCCTCCACTTT. Translating it yields CASSKMTGENSPLHF.